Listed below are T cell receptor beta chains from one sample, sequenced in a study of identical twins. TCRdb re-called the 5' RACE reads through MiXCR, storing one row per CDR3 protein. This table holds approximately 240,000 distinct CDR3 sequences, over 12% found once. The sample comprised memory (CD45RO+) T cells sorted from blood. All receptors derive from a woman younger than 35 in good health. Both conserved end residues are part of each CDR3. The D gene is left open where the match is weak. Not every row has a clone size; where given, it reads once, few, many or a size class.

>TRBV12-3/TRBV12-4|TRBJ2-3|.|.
TGTGCCAGCAGTCCGTCCTCGGACGTTGGTACGCAGTATTTT
CASSPSSDVGTQYF
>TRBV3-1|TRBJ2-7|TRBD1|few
TGTGCCAGCAGCCGAACGGGACAGGGGGCACACATCTACGAGCAGTACTTC
CASSRTGQGAHIYEQYF
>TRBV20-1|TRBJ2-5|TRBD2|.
TGCAGTGCTAGTGAGACTAGCGGGGGCCCCAGGGAGACCCAGTACTTC
CSASETSGGPRETQYF
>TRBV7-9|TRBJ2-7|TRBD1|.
TGTGCCAGCAGCTTAGCCCCGTTACAGGGGGAGCAGTACTTC
CASSLAPLQGEQYF
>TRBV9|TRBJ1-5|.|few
TGTGCCAGCAGTCGGGAGGCCCAAGGTCAGCCCCAGCATTTT
CASSREAQGQPQHF
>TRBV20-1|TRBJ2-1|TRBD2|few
TGCAGTGCTAGAGATCGACTAGCGGGGTTGTTCTTC
CSARDRLAGLFF
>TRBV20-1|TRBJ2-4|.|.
TGCAGTGCTGCCGGACTATCCGCCAAAAACATTCAGTACTTC
CSAAGLSAKNIQYF
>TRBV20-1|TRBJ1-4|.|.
TGCAGTGCTAGAAGGGTAAATGATGAAAAACTGTTTTTT
CSARRVNDEKLFF
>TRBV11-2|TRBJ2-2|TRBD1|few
TGTGCCAGCAGCTTAGAGTGGACAGGGAACACCGGGGAGCTGTTTTTT
CASSLEWTGNTGELFF
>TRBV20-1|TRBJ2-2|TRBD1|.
TGCAGTGCTAGAGGGGGGACAGTACCCGGGGAGCTGTTTTTT
CSARGGTVPGELFF
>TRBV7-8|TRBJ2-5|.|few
TGTGCCAGCAGCTTATTAGGAGAGCTCATGGAGACCCAGTACTTC
CASSLLGELMETQYF
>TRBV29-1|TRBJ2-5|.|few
TGCAGCGTTAAACGGACAGACCAAGAGACCCAGTACTTC
CSVKRTDQETQYF
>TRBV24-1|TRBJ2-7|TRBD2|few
TGTGCCACCAGGGCTACTAGCGGGGTTTTCCCCTACGAGCAGTACTTC
CATRATSGVFPYEQYF
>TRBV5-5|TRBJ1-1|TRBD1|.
TGTGCCAGCAGCTTTTCTTCGGGACAGTTAAGCACTGAAGCTTTCTTT
CASSFSSGQLSTEAFF
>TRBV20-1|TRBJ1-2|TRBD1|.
TGCAGTGCCCTGGACAGGGTTCGGCTTGGCTACACCTTC
CSALDRVRLGYTF
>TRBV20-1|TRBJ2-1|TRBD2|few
TGCAGTGCTATTAGCGGGGGAATCGGCAATGAGCAGTTCTTC
CSAISGGIGNEQFF
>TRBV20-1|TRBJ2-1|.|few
TGCAGTGCTAGAGGCTCAGACAATGAGCAGTTCTTC
CSARGSDNEQFF
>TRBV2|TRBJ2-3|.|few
TGTGCCAGCAGAGGGATGACCTTGGCAGATACGCAGTATTTT
CASRGMTLADTQYF
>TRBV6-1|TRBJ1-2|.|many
TGTGCCAGCAGTGATCCGGGTGTCCGGGGTGGCTACACCTTC
CASSDPGVRGGYTF
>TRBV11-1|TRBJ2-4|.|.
TGTGCCAGCAGCGCGGACAGGGAGGGCATTCAGTACTTC
CASSADREGIQYF
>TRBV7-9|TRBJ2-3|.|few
TGTGCTACGGTACCCATCGTGGGGACAGATACGCAGTATTTT
CATVPIVGTDTQYF
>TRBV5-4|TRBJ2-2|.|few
TGTGCCAGCAGCTTCATCGGGGAGCTGTTTTTT
CASSFIGELFF
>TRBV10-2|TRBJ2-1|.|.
TGCGCCAGCAGTGTCTCGGGGAGCGAAGGAGTTGAGCAGTTCTTC
CASSVSGSEGVEQFF
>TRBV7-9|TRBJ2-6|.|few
TGTGCCAGCAGCACCGGACCTGCCCTCTCTGGGGCCAACGTCCTGACTTTC
CASSTGPALSGANVLTF
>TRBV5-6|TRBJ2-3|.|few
TGTGCCAGCAGCTTTTACGGGCCGAGCACAGATACGCAGTATTTT
CASSFYGPSTDTQYF
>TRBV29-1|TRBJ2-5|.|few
TGCAGCGGCAACCGGGCCGAAGAGACCCAGTACTTC
CSGNRAEETQYF
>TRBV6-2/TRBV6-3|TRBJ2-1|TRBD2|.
TGTGCCAGCAGTCCAAGACTAGCGGGAGCAGGTGAGCAGTTCTTC
CASSPRLAGAGEQFF
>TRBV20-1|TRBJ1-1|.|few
TGCAGTGCAGTTCCCGGAACTGAAGCTTTCTTT
CSAVPGTEAFF
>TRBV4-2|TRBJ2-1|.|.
TGTGCCAGCAGCCACACACTGGGGGGCAGCGGCTCCTACAATGAGCAGTTCTTC
CASSHTLGGSGSYNEQFF
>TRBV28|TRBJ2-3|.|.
TGTGCCAGCAGTTACGGGACCCACACAGATACGCAGTATTTT
CASSYGTHTDTQYF
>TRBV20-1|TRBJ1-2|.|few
TGCAGTGCTAGGCACAGGAGTTATGGCTACACCTTC
CSARHRSYGYTF
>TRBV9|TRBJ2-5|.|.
TGTGCCAGCAGCGTTGGACAGACTCAAGAGACCCAGTACTTC
CASSVGQTQETQYF
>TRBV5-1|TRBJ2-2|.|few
TGCGCCAGCAGCCAAACGAGTGTCGGGGAGCTGTTTTTT
CASSQTSVGELFF
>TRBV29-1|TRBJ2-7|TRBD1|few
TGCAGCGTAGACGCCGGGACAGGATTCTACGAGCAGTACTTC
CSVDAGTGFYEQYF
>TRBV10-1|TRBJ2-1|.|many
TGCGCCAGCAGTGAGTCCGGAGGGTACTCCTACAATGAGCAGTTCTTC
CASSESGGYSYNEQFF
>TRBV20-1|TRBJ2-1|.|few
TGCAGTGCTAGGGTTGCAGTGGACCTTCGCCATGAGCAGTTCTTC
CSARVAVDLRHEQFF
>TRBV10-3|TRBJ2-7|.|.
TGTGCCACGAAGAATAAAATGGGCTACGAGCAGTACTTC
CATKNKMGYEQYF
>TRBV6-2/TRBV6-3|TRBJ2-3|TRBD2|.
TGTGCCATCCAGAGGTCGACTAGCGGGAGCAAAGATACGCAGTATTTT
CAIQRSTSGSKDTQYF
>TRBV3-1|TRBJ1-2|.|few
TGTGCCAGCAGCCCCGGACAGACTAGCTATGGCTACACCTTC
CASSPGQTSYGYTF
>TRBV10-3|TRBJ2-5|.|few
TGTGCCATCAGTGAGGCAGGAATGCAAGAGACCCAGTACTTC
CAISEAGMQETQYF
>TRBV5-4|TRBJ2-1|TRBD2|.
TGTGCCAGCAGCCCTAGCGGGGGGTCTGAGCAGTTCTTC
CASSPSGGSEQFF
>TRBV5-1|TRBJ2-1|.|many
TGCGCCAGCAGCGGCCCAGCGATCAATGAGCAGTTCTTC
CASSGPAINEQFF
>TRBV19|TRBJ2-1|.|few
TGTGCCAGTAGTAGTTTAGGGGGGACCCGGAATGAGCAGTTCTTC
CASSSLGGTRNEQFF
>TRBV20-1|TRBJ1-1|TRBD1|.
TGCAGTGTCCCTGGACAGGGAAACACTGAAGCTTTCTTT
CSVPGQGNTEAFF
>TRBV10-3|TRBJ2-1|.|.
TGTGCCATCAGTGGGAGGGGACAGTTTAATGAGCAGTTCTTC
CAISGRGQFNEQFF
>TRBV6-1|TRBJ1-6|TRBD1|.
TGTGCCAGCAGGGGACAGGGCTATAATTCACCCCTCCACTTT
CASRGQGYNSPLHF
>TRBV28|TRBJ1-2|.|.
TGTGCCAGCAACGTGGGGGGGGGTGGCTACACCTTC
CASNVGGGGYTF
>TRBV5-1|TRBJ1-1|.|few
TGCGCCAGCAGCTCTCAAAAGAACACTGAAGCTTTCTTT
CASSSQKNTEAFF
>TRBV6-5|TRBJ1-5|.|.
TGTGCCAGCAGTTATACCCAGGGAAATCAGCCCCAGCATTTT
CASSYTQGNQPQHF
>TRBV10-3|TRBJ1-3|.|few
TGTGCCATCAGTGCAGCCGCCAGGGCCCCCTCTGGAAACACCATATATTTT
CAISAAARAPSGNTIYF
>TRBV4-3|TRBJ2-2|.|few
TGCGCCAGCAGCCAAGATTGGTCAGCGAAGTGGGAGCTGTTTTTT
CASSQDWSAKWELFF